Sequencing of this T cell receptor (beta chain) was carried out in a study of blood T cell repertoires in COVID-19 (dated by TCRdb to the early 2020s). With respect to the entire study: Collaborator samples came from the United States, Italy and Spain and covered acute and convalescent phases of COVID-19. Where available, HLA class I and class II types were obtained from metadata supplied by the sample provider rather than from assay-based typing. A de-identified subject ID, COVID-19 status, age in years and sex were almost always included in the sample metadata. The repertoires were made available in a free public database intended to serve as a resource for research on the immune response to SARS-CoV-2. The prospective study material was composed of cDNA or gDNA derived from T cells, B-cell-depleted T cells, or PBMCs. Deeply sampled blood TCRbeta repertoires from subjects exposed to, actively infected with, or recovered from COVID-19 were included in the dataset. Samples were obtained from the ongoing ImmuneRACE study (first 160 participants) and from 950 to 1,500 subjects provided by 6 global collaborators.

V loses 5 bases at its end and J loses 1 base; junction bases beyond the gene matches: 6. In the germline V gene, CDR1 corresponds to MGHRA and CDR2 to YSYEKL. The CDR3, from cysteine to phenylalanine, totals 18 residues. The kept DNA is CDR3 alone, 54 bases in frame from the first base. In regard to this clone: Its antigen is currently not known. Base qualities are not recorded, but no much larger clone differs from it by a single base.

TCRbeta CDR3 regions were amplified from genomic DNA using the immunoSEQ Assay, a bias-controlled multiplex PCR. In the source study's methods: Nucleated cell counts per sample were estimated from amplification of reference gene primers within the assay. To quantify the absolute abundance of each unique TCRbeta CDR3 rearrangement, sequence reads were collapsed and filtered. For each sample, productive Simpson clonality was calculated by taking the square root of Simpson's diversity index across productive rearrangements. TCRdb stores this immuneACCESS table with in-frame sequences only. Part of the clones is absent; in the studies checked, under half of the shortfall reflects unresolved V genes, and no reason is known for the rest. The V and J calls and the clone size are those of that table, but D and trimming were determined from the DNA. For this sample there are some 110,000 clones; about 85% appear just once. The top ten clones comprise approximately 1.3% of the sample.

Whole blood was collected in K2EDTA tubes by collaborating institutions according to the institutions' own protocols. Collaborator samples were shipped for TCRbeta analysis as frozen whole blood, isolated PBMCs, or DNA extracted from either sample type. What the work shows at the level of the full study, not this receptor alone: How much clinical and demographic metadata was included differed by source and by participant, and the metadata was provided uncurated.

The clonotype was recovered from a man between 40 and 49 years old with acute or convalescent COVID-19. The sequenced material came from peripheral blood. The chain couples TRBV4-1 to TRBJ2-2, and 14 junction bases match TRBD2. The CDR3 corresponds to CASSKGTSGGLNTGELFF. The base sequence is TGCGCCAGCAGCAAAGGGACTAGCGGGGGCCTGAACACCGGGGAGCTGTTTTTT.